What follows are 29 T cell receptor beta chains derived from one specimen sequenced in a study of blood T cell repertoires in COVID-19. Some clones are missing from TCRdb's copy, which holds only in-frame ones; the method was immunoSEQ multiplex PCR. In the table there are under 200,000 clones, 87% of which are singletons. Sequenced: peripheral blood. All receptors come from a man in his 60s with active or convalescent COVID-19.

The chain is built from TRBV6-4 and TRBJ1-1; tentative D call: TRBD1 (5 bases). The ends were cut back, 6 bases at V and 0 bases at J, with 14 bases in the middle. The CDR3 covers 15 residues. The germline V gene has CDR1 MRHNA and CDR2 SNTAGT. This chain's CDR3 is CASRKAGNLNTEAFF. DNA for the CDR3: TGTGCCAGCAGAAAGGCAGGGAATTTGAACACTGAAGCTTTCTTT.

This chain links TRBV5-4 with TRBJ2-4, with 9 bases that match TRBD2. With 0 bases clipped from V and 0 bases from J, the junction kept 1 base outside the gene matches. Per the germline V gene, CDR1 is SGHNT and CDR2 is YYREEE (reference sequence). This CDR3 has 16 residues. The CDR3 DNA reads as TGTGCCAGCAGCTTGGGAGCGGGGGGAGCCAAAAACATTCAGTACTTC. Translation: CASSLGAGGAKNIQYF.

J is TRBJ2-5 and V is TRBV2, with 7 bases lining up with TRBD1. V shed 4 bases, J shed 5 bases, and the junction held 4 bases outside the gene matches. Germline values: CDR1 SNHLY, CDR2 FYNNEI. CDR3 length: 13 residues. CDR3 protein: CASSGNRGETQYF. Here the CDR3 DNA reads TGTGCCAGCAGTGGCAACAGGGGCGAGACCCAGTACTTC. Supplemented by reference TRBV2 and TRBJ2-5, the full variable domain reads EPEVTQTPSHQVTQMGQEVILRCVPISNHLYFYWYRQILGQKVEFLVSFYNNEISEKSEIFDDQFSVERPDGSNFTLKIRSTKLEDSAMYFCASSGNRGETQYFGPGTRLLVL.

The chain is built from TRBV15 and TRBJ1-1; TRBD1 might be the D (5 bases). CDR1 LNHNV and CDR2 YYDKDF come from the germline V gene (reference sequence). The CDR3 extends over 18 amino acids. V lost 6 bases and J lost 4, with 27 bases in between. The CDR3 loop is CATRRREWARHGGTEAFF. CDR3 nucleotides: TGTGCCACCAGGAGGAGGGAATGGGCTCGCCATGGGGGCACTGAAGCTTTCTTT.

This chain links TRBV24-1 with TRBJ2-6; TRBD1 aligns across 10 bases. Germline V gene data show CDR1 as KGHDR and CDR2 as SFDVKD. The CDR3 is 19 residues long. V lost 2 bases, J lost 0 bases, and 6 bases stayed unmatched. The DNA for the CDR3 is TGTGCCACCAGTGATTGGGGGACAGGGGAATCCTCTGGGGCCAACGTCCTGACTTTC. Translating gives CATSDWGTGESSGANVLTF.

The table lists this clone with a count of one. V usage is TRBV5-1 and J usage is TRBJ2-3; 8 nucleotides agree with TRBD1. V was pared by 4 bases and J by 0 bases, with 13 bases of the junction left unmatched. The length of the CDR3 is 18 residues. In germline, CDR1 is SGHRS, CDR2 YFSETQ. CDR3 region: CASSTGGSSSSSTDTQYF. The DNA for the CDR3 is TGCGCCAGCAGCACAGGGGGTTCTTCTTCCTCTAGCACAGATACGCAGTATTTT.

The chain couples TRBV9 to TRBJ2-7; a weak D match, TRBD2 (7 bases). CDR3 length equals 13 residues. Per germline, CDR1 SGDLS and CDR2 YYNGEE. Trimming took off 2 bases at V and 5 bases at J, with 11 bases between the two ends. The CDR3 protein is CASSVGGGNEQYF. CDR3 sequence (DNA): TGTGCCAGCAGCGTGGGAGGGGGAAACGAGCAGTACTTC.

In its sample, this clone was seen once. The chain is built from TRBV7-9 and TRBJ1-1; 7 bases fit TRBD1. The length of the CDR3 is 13 residues. The trim removed 4 bases at V and 3 bases at J, leaving 2 bases unmatched. Germline CDR1 is SEHNR and CDR2 is FQNEAQ (reference sequence). CDR3 coding DNA: TGTGCCAGCAGCTCACAGGGGTACACTGAAGCTTTCTTT. It translates to CASSSQGYTEAFF.

The chain couples TRBV9 to TRBJ2-7; 11 nucleotides agree with TRBD2. Germline V gene data show CDR1 as SGDLS and CDR2 as YYNGEE. The CDR3 loop spans 16 amino acids. The V and J ends lost 3 bases and 4 bases, in that order; junction bases with no gene match: 9. The CDR3 DNA reads as TGTGCCAGCAGCGCCCAATCTAGCGGGGGGCCGTACGAGCAGTACTTC. It translates to CASSAQSSGGPYEQYF.

This chain links TRBV12-3 or TRBV12-4 with TRBJ1-2, with 10 positions matching TRBD1. The V gene end was trimmed by 5 bases and the J gene end by 4 bases; junction bases not matched to a gene: 1. There are 13 residues in the CDR3. The CDR3 reads CASSRTGGYGYTF. CDR3 nucleotides: TGTGCCAGCAGTCGGACAGGGGGCTATGGCTACACCTTC.

This clone has just one count. The J gene is TRBJ2-5, the V gene TRBV5-1; 12 bases are a match to TRBD2. The CDR3 spans 14 residues. J was trimmed by 5 bases and V by 6 bases; bases with no gene match: 5. CDR1 is SGHRS and CDR2 is YFSETQ in the germline V gene. For the CDR3, the DNA is TGCGCCAGCACCCGGACTAGCGGGGAGGAGACCCAGTACTTC. Translating it yields CASTRTSGEETQYF.

The chain is built from TRBV12-3 or TRBV12-4 and TRBJ1-2; a weak D match, TRBD1 (5 bases). The V end was cut by 3 bases, the J end by 8 bases, with 10 bases between. This CDR3 comprises 12 residues. The CDR3 nucleotides read TGTGCCAGCAGTTTTGGGAGGGGCGGCTACACCTTC. Protein product: CASSFGRGGYTF.

The J gene is TRBJ2-5, the V gene TRBV11-2; 8 nucleotides align to TRBD1. The CDR3 extends over 15 amino acids. Germline CDR1 and CDR2: SGHAT and FQNNGV. V gave up 4 bases and J gave up 5 bases; unmatched junction bases: 9. CDR3 nucleotides: TGTGCCAGCAGCTCCTCAGGGGGCGTGGGGGAGACCCAGTACTTC. Translation gives CASSSSGGVGETQYF.

The chain joins TRBV12-3 or TRBV12-4 to TRBJ2-5; 7 nucleotides agree with TRBD1. Trimming took 3 bases from V and 5 from J; bases not matched to a gene: 3. This CDR3 is built from 13 residues. The chain's CDR3 is CASSLRGLETQYF. The CDR3 DNA reads TGTGCCAGCAGTTTGAGGGGGCTTGAGACCCAGTACTTC.

The CDR3 sequence: CASTDRQGGNSPLHF. In nucleotides, the CDR3 is TGTGCCAGTACCGACCGGCAGGGAGGTAATTCACCCCTCCACTTT. The chain has TRBV19 and TRBJ1-6; weak D call: TRBD1 (5 bases). Germline values: CDR1 LNHDA, CDR2 SQIVND (reference sequence). CDR3 size: 15 residues. V was pared by 7 bases and J by 6 bases, with 16 bases between.

The genes are TRBV4-1 and TRBJ1-3; no reliable D call. The germline V and J ends were trimmed by 0 bases and 0 bases, with 6 bases remaining between them. The CDR3 totals 15 residues. Germline values: CDR1 MGHRA, CDR2 YSYEKL. The CDR3 DNA sequence: TGCGCCAGCAGCCAAGACAGTTTCTCTGGAAACACCATATATTTT. Its protein is CASSQDSFSGNTIYF.

The chain carries TRBV7-9 and TRBJ1-1, with a tentative D call TRBD1 (5 bases). The CDR3 consists of 12 residues. With 1 base removed from V and 8 bases from J, the gap between germline ends came to 8 bases. Germline V gene lookup returns CDR1 SEHNR and CDR2 FQNEAQ (reference sequence). The CDR3 DNA is TGTGCCAGCAGCTTAGGGGGCTCCGAAGCTTTCTTT. It is translated as CASSLGGSEAFF.

This clone was detected only once. The V gene is TRBV6-2 or TRBV6-3, the J gene TRBJ1-1; D is unresolved. Germline CDR1 reads MNHEY; CDR2 reads SVGEGT. The CDR3 spans 13 residues. Between the trimmed V and J ends, which lost 3 bases and 6 bases, there was a span of 11 bases. The CDR3 nucleotides are TGTGCCAGCAGTTATCACGTGGGCTCTGAAGCTTTCTTT. Translating it yields CASSYHVGSEAFF.

The V gene is TRBV6-2 or TRBV6-3, the J gene TRBJ2-1, with 7 bases matching TRBD2. Trimming removed 0 bases from V and 5 bases from J; junction bases left unmatched: 16. The CDR3 runs 19 residues. CDR1 is MNHEY and CDR2 is SVGEGT in the germline V gene. CDR3 residues: CASSYSVGRGLIGHNEQFF. CDR3 DNA: TGTGCCAGCAGTTACTCCGTTGGGAGGGGTCTTATAGGACACAATGAGCAGTTCTTC.

CDR3 residues: CASRSGQGRGTGELFF. The DNA of the CDR3 is TGTGCCAGCAGATCGGGACAGGGGCGCGGCACCGGGGAGCTGTTTTTT. This chain connects TRBV7-8 to TRBJ2-2; 10 nucleotides align to TRBD1. CDR1 is SGHVS, CDR2 FQNEAQ, per germline. This CDR3 has 16 amino acids. The V segment lost 6 bases and the J segment 4 bases; nucleotides outside the gene matches: 8.

J is TRBJ2-7 and V is TRBV2; 8 bases line up with TRBD1. Trimming at V came to 4 bases and at J to 4 bases, leaving 6 bases not matched to a gene. The CDR3 has 14 residues. Germline CDR1 reads SNHLY; CDR2 reads FYNNEI. CDR3 DNA: TGTGCCAGCAGTGGGACAGGGTCTCCTTACGAGCAGTACTTC. Its protein product is CASSGTGSPYEQYF.

The rearrangement uses TRBV2 and TRBJ2-3; 8 nucleotides agree with TRBD2. Germline-derived CDR1 and CDR2 are SNHLY and FYNNEI. The trim removed 8 bases at V and 6 bases at J, leaving 4 bases unmatched. This CDR3 comprises 12 residues. This chain's CDR3 is CASAGGRDTQYF. The CDR3 region has the DNA TGTGCCAGCGCGGGGGGACGGGATACGCAGTATTTT.

This chain links TRBV15 with TRBJ2-7; 10 nucleotides align to TRBD1. The CDR3 loop spans 15 amino acids. The germline CDR1 and CDR2 sequences are LNHNV and YYDKDF (reference sequence). The J segment lost 4 bases and the V segment lost 0 bases, leaving 3 bases of the junction unmatched. Written as DNA, the CDR3 is TGTGCCACCAGCAGAGAAGGACAGGGGGGGTACGAGCAGTACTTC. This translates into CATSREGQGGYEQYF.

The chain links TRBV7-9 to TRBJ1-2, with D possibly matching TRBD1 (6 bases). Trimming took 2 bases from V and 1 from J, leaving 14 bases between them. The germline gives CDR1 SEHNR, CDR2 FQNEAQ (reference sequence). This CDR3 has 16 amino acids. CDR3 in amino acids: CASSLSSGRGNYGYTF. The DNA of the CDR3 is TGTGCCAGCAGCTTATCTTCGGGCAGGGGTAACTATGGCTACACCTTC. Full variable domain (missing parts from reference TRBV7-9 and TRBJ1-2): DTGVSQNPRHKITKRGQNVTFRCDPISEHNRLYWYRQTLGQGPEFLTYFQNEAQLEKSRLLSDRFSAERPKGSFSTLEIQRTEQGDSAMYLCASSLSSGRGNYGYTFGSGTRLTVV.

This chain connects TRBV6-6 to TRBJ2-7, with D tentatively TRBD1 (6 bases). The CDR3 runs 12 residues. Trimming removed 4 bases from V and 6 bases from J, with 10 bases in between. Germline V lookup: CDR1 MNHNY, CDR2 SVGAGI (reference sequence). This CDR3 reads CASSSLGGEQYF. DNA of the CDR3: TGTGCCAGCAGTTCCCTAGGGGGCGAGCAGTACTTC.

The chain has TRBV19 and TRBJ2-7, with TRBD2 matching 15 bases. Germline values: CDR1 LNHDA, CDR2 SQIVND (reference sequence). The trim removed 5 bases at V and 5 bases at J, leaving 10 bases unmatched. The CDR3 sequence is 17 residues long. As DNA, the CDR3 is TGTGCCAGTAGTTTGCGGACTAGCGGGGGGGCCGGGGACGAGCAGTACTTC. Protein: CASSLRTSGGAGDEQYF.

V is TRBV9 and J is TRBJ1-2, with D uncertain. The germline V and J ends were trimmed by 0 bases and 7 bases, with 7 bases remaining between them. The CDR3 runs to 12 residues. Germline V lookup: CDR1 SGDLS, CDR2 YYNGEE. CDR3 nucleotides: TGTGCCAGCAGCGTAGGGCGAGGTGGCTACACCTTC. As protein: CASSVGRGGYTF.

The chain employs TRBV3-1 (or the pseudogene TRBV3-2) and TRBJ2-3; TRBD2 agrees at 13 bases. Germline V CDR1 and CDR2: LGHDT, YNNKEL (reference sequence). CDR3 length: 15 amino acids. V lost 4 bases, J lost 6 bases, and 4 bases stayed unmatched. CDR3 region: CASSRTSGGVDTQYF. The CDR3 DNA reads TGTGCCAGCAGCCGGACTAGCGGGGGAGTGGATACGCAGTATTTT.

V gene TRBV2 combines with J gene TRBJ1-6, with D possibly matching TRBD1 (6 bases). The CDR3 consists of 15 residues. The ends were cut back, 6 bases at V and 4 bases at J, with 13 bases in the middle. Germline V gives CDR1 SNHLY, CDR2 FYNNEI. In DNA, the CDR3 is TGTGCCAGCAGGGCTCGGGACACTTATAATTCACCCCTCCACTTT. As protein: CASRARDTYNSPLHF. The whole variable domain, remainder taken from reference TRBV2 and TRBJ1-6, is EPEVTQTPSHQVTQMGQEVILRCVPISNHLYFYWYRQILGQKVEFLVSFYNNEISEKSEIFDDQFSVERPDGSNFTLKIRSTKLEDSAMYFCASRARDTYNSPLHFGNGTRLTVT.